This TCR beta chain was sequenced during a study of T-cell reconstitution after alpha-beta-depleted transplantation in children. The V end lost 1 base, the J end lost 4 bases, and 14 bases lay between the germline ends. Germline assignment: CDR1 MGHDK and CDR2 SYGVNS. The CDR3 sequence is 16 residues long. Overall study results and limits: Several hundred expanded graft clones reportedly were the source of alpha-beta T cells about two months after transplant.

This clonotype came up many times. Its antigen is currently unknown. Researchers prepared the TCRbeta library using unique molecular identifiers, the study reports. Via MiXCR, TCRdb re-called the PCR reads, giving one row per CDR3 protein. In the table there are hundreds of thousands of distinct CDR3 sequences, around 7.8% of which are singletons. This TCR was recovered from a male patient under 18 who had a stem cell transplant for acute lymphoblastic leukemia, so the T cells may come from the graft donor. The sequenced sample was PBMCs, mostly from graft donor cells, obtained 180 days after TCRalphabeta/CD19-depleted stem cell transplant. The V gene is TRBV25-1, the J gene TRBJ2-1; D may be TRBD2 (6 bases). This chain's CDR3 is CASSELGQEGYNEQFF. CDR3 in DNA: TGTGCCAGCAGTGAATTGGGGCAGGAGGGGTACAATGAGCAGTTCTTC.